The present T cell receptor (beta chain) was sequenced within a study of T cell responses to AZD1222 COVID-19 vaccine. Germline CDR1 and CDR2: LNHDA and SQIVND (reference sequence). Germline trimming cut 4 bases from V and 2 bases from J; bases unmatched to any gene: 17. CDR3 length: 20 amino acids. General study results and limits: Donors were chiefly white British, with a greater number of females, and clonal diversity was perhaps underestimated. Reportedly, nearly half the spike-specific TCRs target unmutated variant regions.

Worth noting for this clone: No antigen is known for it.

Profiled with immunoSEQ multiplex PCR; TCRdb holds only in-frame clones, not every one. The table shows roughly 110,000 clones, with approximately 90% occurring only once. Some second doses came at about 4 weeks and others at about 12 weeks; these were pooled. The sequence was collected from an adult who received the AZD1222 COVID-19 vaccine. Specimen: peripheral blood, collected 28 days after the second AZD1222 dose. The gene calls are TRBV19 and TRBJ2-6; 7 bases align to TRBD1. This CDR3 reads CASSTPHGQATLTGANVLTF. CDR3 DNA: TGTGCCAGTAGTACCCCCCACGGACAGGCTACATTAACTGGGGCCAACGTCCTGACTTTC. Full variable domain (outside the CDR3, taken from reference TRBV19 and TRBJ2-6): DGGITQSPKYLFRKEGQNVTLSCEQNLNHDAMYWYRQDPGQGLRLIYYSQIVNDFQKGDIAEGYSVSREKKESFPLTVTSAQKNPTAFYLCASSTPHGQATLTGANVLTFGAGSRLTVL.